This T cell receptor beta chain was sequenced during a study of CD8 T cells in Susac syndrome (dated by TCRdb to the late 2010s). For the wider study: Repertoire sequencing was used to test whether CD8+ T cell activation and differentiation in Susac syndrome was antigen driven. General study outcomes and caveats: The number of individuals in the TCR sequencing and HLA analysis was recognized as being relatively small.

Comment on this clonotype: The antigen it binds to is not known. The record has no base qualities; no much larger clone is one base away.

RNA was extracted with the RNeasy kit and roughly 0.45 to 1 ug was reverse transcribed using random hexamers. The immunoSEQ multiplex PCR assay, covering 54 Vbeta and 13 Jbeta segments, was used to amplify TCR beta CDR3 regions. Bias from PCR amplification was corrected by using a synthetic template baseline for primer optimization and for computational correction. The published analysis was carried out like this. Reads were annotated to V, D and J genes according to IMGT and were analyzed with immunoSEQ Analyzer, with only productive sequences retained. Clonality was calculated as one minus the Shannon entropy normalized by log2 of the number of productive unique sequences. For each patient and control, public and private clones were evaluated among the 100 most prevalent clones. A clone was defined as Susac-specific if it was absent from the healthy and MS cohorts, from some 1,100 published viral clones and from other ImmuneACCESS disease sequences. TCRdb reworked the public reads: Q25 trimming with fastp, MiXCR clone assembly, productive beta chains retained. All rows with the same CDR3 protein become a single entry with the most common DNA and genes. None of the V and J calls come from the authors' own analysis; TCRdb made them. Present in this sample are 150,000 to 200,000 distinct CDR3 sequences, 90% to 95% of which were seen just once. The ten largest clonotypes hold about 0.13% of the sample.

High-throughput TCR beta sequencing profiled peripheral blood CD8+ and CD4+ T cells from healthy donors, Susac syndrome patients and multiple sclerosis patients. The healthy donors served as controls matched for age and sex. Bulk CD8+ and CD4+ T cells were purified by magnetic negative isolation, whereas CD8+ TEMRA cells were enriched by FACS. Blood was collected in EDTA tubes and processed within 24 hours, with PBMCs isolated through density gradient centrifugation. PBMCs intended for TCR sequencing were cryopreserved in liquid nitrogen and thawed later in a water bath at 37 degrees C. A purity of at least 90% was achieved for sorted or isolated CD4+, CD8+ and CD8+ TEMRA cells. The germline V gene sets CDR1 to SGHTA and CDR2 to FQGNSA. From cysteine to phenylalanine, the CDR3 is 14 amino acids long. Here the CDR3 DNA is all that survives: 42 bases in frame from base 1. Cut back by 5 bases and 3 bases, the V and J ends lie 11 bases apart.

Recombination connected TRBV7-2 to TRBJ1-5, with the D gene uncertain. The sequencing input was CD4+ T cells from PBMCs. This sequence was found in a human donor in good health. CDR3 protein: CASSPIGVNQPQHF. The nucleotide sequence is given as TGTGCCAGCAGCCCCATTGGGGTCAATCAGCCCCAGCATTTT.